This TCR beta chain derives from a study of blood T cell repertoires in COVID-19. Repertoires were generated with immunoSEQ multiplex PCR, while TCRdb's copy carries only in-frame clones and drops some. The repertoire includes tens of thousands of clones, around 74% of them detected once, and 21% sits in the top ten. V shed 5 bases, J shed 8 bases, and the junction held 7 bases outside the gene matches. Germline CDR1 SGHTA, CDR2 FQGNSA. The CDR3 runs to 14 residues. The sequenced material came from peripheral blood. The receptor was isolated from a man in his sixties or seventies with acute or convalescent COVID-19. V gene TRBV7-2 combines with J gene TRBJ1-5; 9 positions agree with TRBD1. CDR3 loop: CASSSTGGLKPQHF. CDR3 DNA sequence: TGTGCCAGCAGCAGTACAGGGGGCCTGAAGCCCCAGCATTTT.